The 21 T cell receptor beta chains below all came from one sample that was sequenced in a study of T cell responses to AZD1222 COVID-19 vaccine. The method was immunoSEQ multiplex PCR; TCRdb's version includes in-frame clones alone and lacks a portion of them. The sample contains under 200,000 clones, about 90% of which appear only once. This specimen was peripheral blood, taken on day 0 of MenACWY control vaccination. These receptor sequences come from an adult in good health.

The CDR3 spells CASSQDPKNTEAFF. The CDR3 DNA is TGCGCCAGCAGCCAGGACCCGAAGAACACTGAAGCTTTCTTT. V usage is TRBV4-3 and J usage is TRBJ1-1; D remains unclear. This CDR3 has 14 residues. In germline, CDR1 is LGHNA, CDR2 YSLEER. V was shortened by 3 bases and J by 1 base, with 9 bases between the two germline ends.

A note on this clone: Other DNA sequences in this specimen translate into the identical CDR3. V and J are TRBV19 and TRBJ2-7, with 8 bases fitting TRBD2. The CDR3 has 13 amino acids. The ends lost 4 bases at V and 2 bases at J; junction bases unmatched: 1. Germline V gene data show CDR1 as LNHDA and CDR2 as SQIVND (reference sequence). The CDR3 sequence: CASSTGLAYEQYF. The CDR3 nucleotides read TGTGCCAGTAGTACGGGACTAGCCTACGAGCAGTACTTC.

The gene calls are TRBV6-5 and TRBJ1-1, with TRBD1 as a possible D gene (5 bases). Germline-derived CDR1 and CDR2 are MNHEY and SVGAGI. Trimming pared 6 bases from V and 1 base from J, leaving 12 bases between. The length of the CDR3 is 14 residues. The CDR3 is CASSPGTGNTEAFF. The DNA of the CDR3 is TGTGCCAGCAGCCCAGGTACAGGGAACACTGAAGCTTTCTTT.

This chain uses TRBV19 with TRBJ2-3, with 9 bases identical to TRBD2. The CDR3 spans 15 residues. CDR1 is LNHDA and CDR2 is SQIVND in the germline V gene (reference sequence). The V and J ends lost 4 bases and 9 bases, in that order; junction bases with no gene match: 11. Written as DNA, the CDR3 is TGTGCCAGTAGTACAGGGACTAGCCTCGTTAGGACGCAGTATTTT. It codes for CASSTGTSLVRTQYF.

V usage is TRBV24-1 and J usage is TRBJ2-1, with 8 bases aligning to TRBD1. Trimming at V came to 3 bases and at J to 8 bases, leaving 8 bases not matched to a gene. The CDR3 consists of 15 residues. Per the germline V gene, CDR1 is KGHDR and CDR2 is SFDVKD. The CDR3, as DNA: TGTGCCACCAGTGATCCCACAGGGGGGACGTATGAGCAGTTCTTC. Its protein is CATSDPTGGTYEQFF.

The V and J genes are TRBV27 and TRBJ2-7, with TRBD2 identical over 11 bases. The CDR3 extends over 14 amino acids. The trim removed 3 bases at V and 6 bases at J, leaving 4 bases unmatched. Germline V gives CDR1 MNHEY, CDR2 SMNVEV (reference sequence). For the CDR3, the DNA is TGTGCCAGCAGTTTGACTAGCGGGGTGGGCGAGCAGTACTTC. Translating gives CASSLTSGVGEQYF.

The chain carries TRBV24-1 and TRBJ1-2; D is uncertain. The CDR3 loop spans 13 amino acids. Trimming left V 3 bases short and J 7 bases short, with 11 bases between. Germline assignment: CDR1 KGHDR and CDR2 SFDVKD. The CDR3 loop is CATSDEWYGGYTF. DNA of the CDR3: TGTGCCACCAGTGATGAGTGGTATGGTGGCTACACCTTC.

The chain couples TRBV5-1 to TRBJ1-4; the D is unclear. Trimming took 7 bases from V and 7 from J, leaving 17 bases between them. Germline values: CDR1 SGHRS, CDR2 YFSETQ. The CDR3 has 14 amino acids. The CDR3 is CASASVSTGEKLFF. CDR3 bases: TGCGCCAGCGCCTCAGTTTCGACCGGTGAAAAACTGTTTTTT.

The CDR3, as DNA: TGTGCCAGCAGTTTAATGGCGTTCTCCACCGGGGAGCTGTTTTTT. This encodes CASSLMAFSTGELFF. The chain uses TRBV27 and TRBJ2-2; D remains unclear. CDR3 length: 15 amino acids. Per the germline V gene, CDR1 is MNHEY and CDR2 is SMNVEV (reference sequence). Trimming took 2 bases from V and 4 from J, leaving 11 bases between them.

The chain links TRBV5-4 to TRBJ2-5; 14 bases align to TRBD2. CDR1 is SGHNT and CDR2 is YYREEE in the germline V gene (reference sequence). The junction had 6 bases not matched to a gene; V was cut back by 3 bases and J by 5 bases. This CDR3 contains 16 residues. The DNA for the CDR3 is TGTGCCAGCAGCTCCCGACTAGCGGGGGGGCAGGAGACCCAGTACTTC. It encodes CASSSRLAGGQETQYF.

V gene TRBV28 combines with J gene TRBJ2-1, with TRBD2 matching 12 bases. The CDR3 contains 14 residues. Per the germline V gene, CDR1 is MDHEN and CDR2 is SYDVKM. V lost 2 bases, J lost 10 bases, and 3 bases stayed unmatched. CDR3 loop: CASSLTSGGREQFF. The CDR3 DNA reads TGTGCCAGCAGTTTAACTAGCGGGGGGAGGGAGCAGTTCTTC.

The rearrangement joins TRBV7-6 to TRBJ1-1; D remains ambiguous. Germline CDR1 and CDR2: SGHVS and FNYEAQ. Between the trimmed V and J ends, which lost 0 bases and 8 bases, there was a span of 16 bases. The CDR3 runs to 15 residues. CDR3 in amino acids: CASSLAELAEREAFF. The CDR3 DNA reads TGTGCCAGCAGCTTAGCAGAACTCGCGGAGAGAGAAGCTTTCTTT.

The chain couples TRBV2 to TRBJ1-4; TRBD1 matches at 10 bases. CDR1 SNHLY and CDR2 FYNNEI come from the germline V gene. Losses at the gene ends were 6 bases for V and 8 bases for J; bases not matched to a gene: 9. The CDR3 loop spans 15 amino acids. This CDR3 is CASRGWTGGEEKLFF. In DNA form, the CDR3 reads TGTGCCAGCAGGGGATGGACAGGGGGAGAAGAAAAACTGTTTTTT. Supplemented by reference TRBV2 and TRBJ1-4, the full variable domain reads EPEVTQTPSHQVTQMGQEVILRCVPISNHLYFYWYRQILGQKVEFLVSFYNNEISEKSEIFDDQFSVERPDGSNFTLKIRSTKLEDSAMYFCASRGWTGGEEKLFFGSGTQLSVL.

The gene calls are TRBV30 and TRBJ1-1, with unresolved D. Germline V CDR1 and CDR2: GTSNPN, SVGIG (reference sequence). The CDR3 is made up of 12 amino acids. Trimming stripped 1 base from V and 1 base from J, with 4 bases between. The CDR3 spells CAWSGGNTEAFF. CDR3 DNA sequence: TGTGCCTGGAGTGGGGGGAACACTGAAGCTTTCTTT. The whole variable domain, remainder taken from reference TRBV30 and TRBJ1-1, is SQTIHQWPATLVQPVGSPLSLECTVEGTSNPNLYWYRQAAGRGLQLLFYSVGIGQISSEVPQNLSASRPQDRQFILSSKKLLLSDSGFYLCAWSGGNTEAFFGQGTRLTVV.

The chain has TRBV19 and TRBJ2-7, with 7 bases aligning to TRBD1. This CDR3 is built from 14 residues. The junction had 4 bases not matched to a gene; V was cut back by 5 bases and J by 0 bases. Germline CDR1 is LNHDA and CDR2 is SQIVND (reference sequence). CDR3 coding DNA: TGTGCCAGTAGTCGAGGGGGCAGCTCCTACGAGCAGTACTTC. It translates to CASSRGGSSYEQYF.

J is TRBJ2-1 and V is TRBV2; tentative D call: TRBD2 (6 bases). V lost 5 bases to trimming and J lost 14 bases, with 16 bases between them. CDR3 size: 12 residues. CDR1 and CDR2 (germline): SNHLY, FYNNEI. The CDR3 coding sequence is TGTGCCAGCAGTAAGACTAGTGATTGGAAGTTCTTC. As protein: CASSKTSDWKFF.

V gene TRBV5-4 combines with J gene TRBJ2-1, with D possibly TRBD2 on 6 matching bases. The CDR3 is made up of 14 amino acids. The germline V gene has CDR1 SGHNT and CDR2 YYREEE (reference sequence). Trimming removed 1 base at V and 2 bases at J, with 7 bases between. The CDR3 DNA reads TGTGCCAGCAGCTTGCCGGGGGCCTACAATGAGCAGTTCTTC. Amino acid sequence: CASSLPGAYNEQFF.

In DNA form, the CDR3 reads TGCGCCAGCAGCTCTGGACAGCCGAACACTGAAGCTTTCTTT. It translates to CASSSGQPNTEAFF. The chain carries TRBV5-1 and TRBJ1-1, with TRBD1 as a possible D gene (6 bases). The V end lost 3 bases, the J end lost 1 base, and 10 bases lay between the germline ends. The length of the CDR3 is 14 residues. Germline V CDR1 and CDR2: SGHRS, YFSETQ. The complete variable domain, with remaining parts taken from reference TRBV5-1 and TRBJ1-1, reads KAGVTQTPRYLIKTRGQQVTLSCSPISGHRSVSWYQQTPGQGLQFLFEYFSETQRNKGNFPGRFSGRQFSNSRSEMNVSTLELGDSALYLCASSSGQPNTEAFFGQGTRLTVV.

This sequence joins TRBV6-5 and TRBJ2-3; the match to TRBD2 covers 9 bases. The V gene's germline CDR1 is MNHEY and CDR2 SVGAGI. V shed 4 bases and J 2 bases; nucleotides not matched to a gene: 7. The CDR3 totals 16 residues. CDR3 DNA sequence: TGTGCCAGCAGTTTAGTGAGCGGGAGGTACACAGATACGCAGTATTTT. Protein: CASSLVSGRYTDTQYF.

Written as DNA, the CDR3 is TGTGCCAGCAACTCCCTGGGGGGGGGCCTCGACGAGCAGTACTTC. Translating it yields CASNSLGGGLDEQYF. The V and J genes are TRBV9 and TRBJ2-7; the D gene is possibly TRBD2 (7 bases). This CDR3 is built from 15 residues. The V and J ends lost 6 bases and 5 bases respectively, with 21 bases between them. From germline, CDR1 is SGDLS and CDR2 YYNGEE.

J is TRBJ2-5 and V is TRBV5-1; 16 bases are a match to TRBD2. CDR3 length equals 16 residues. Losses at the gene ends were 4 bases for V and 3 bases for J; bases not matched to a gene: 3. Germline V gene lookup returns CDR1 SGHRS and CDR2 YFSETQ. The CDR3 DNA reads TGCGCCAGCAGCCGGGGACTAGCGGGAGGGGAAGAGACCCAGTACTTC. Protein: CASSRGLAGGEETQYF. Filled out from reference TRBV5-1 and TRBJ2-5, the complete variable domain reads KAGVTQTPRYLIKTRGQQVTLSCSPISGHRSVSWYQQTPGQGLQFLFEYFSETQRNKGNFPGRFSGRQFSNSRSEMNVSTLELGDSALYLCASSRGLAGGEETQYFGPGTRLLVL.